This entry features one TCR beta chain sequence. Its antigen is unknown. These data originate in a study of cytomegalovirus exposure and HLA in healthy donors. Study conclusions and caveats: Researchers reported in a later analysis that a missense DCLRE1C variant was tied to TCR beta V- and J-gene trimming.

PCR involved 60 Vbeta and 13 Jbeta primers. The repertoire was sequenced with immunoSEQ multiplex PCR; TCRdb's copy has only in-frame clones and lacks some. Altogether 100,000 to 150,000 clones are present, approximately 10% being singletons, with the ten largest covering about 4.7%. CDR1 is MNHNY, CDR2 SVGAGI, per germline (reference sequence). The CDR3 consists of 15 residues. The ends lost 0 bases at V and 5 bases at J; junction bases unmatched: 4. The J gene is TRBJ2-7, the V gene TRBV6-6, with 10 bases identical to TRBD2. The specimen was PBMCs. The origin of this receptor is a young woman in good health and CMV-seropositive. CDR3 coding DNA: TGTGCCAGCAGTTACTCGCGACTAGCGGGCAACGAGCAGTACTTC. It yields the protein CASSYSRLAGNEQYF.